The 18 T cell receptor beta chains below come from one sample, sequenced in a study of OX40 agonist ivuxolimab in advanced cancers. Clones were sequenced by immunoSEQ multiplex PCR, and TCRdb holds only the in-frame ones, with some missing. The top ten clones hold approximately 3.5% of a sample with about 61,000 clones, under 85% of them seen once. Sequenced material: CD4+ or CD8+ T cells sorted from blood, taken in a trial of the OX40 agonist ivuxolimab. Receptor source: an adult with an advanced solid tumor such as melanoma, head and neck, liver or kidney cancer.

The V and J genes are TRBV6-5 and TRBJ1-5; 7 positions match TRBD1. CDR1 is MNHEY, CDR2 SVGAGI, per germline. V shed 0 bases and J 7 bases; nucleotides not matched to a gene: 3. CDR3 length: 14 residues. CDR3 sequence reads: CASSYSAGGQPQHF. The DNA of the CDR3 is TGTGCCAGCAGTTACTCGGCAGGGGGACAGCCCCAGCATTTT.

This rearrangement joins TRBV28 to TRBJ1-6, with D possibly matching TRBD1 (6 bases). The CDR3 loop spans 15 amino acids. Germline loops: CDR1 MDHEN, CDR2 SYDVKM. The V and J ends lost 7 bases and 1 base respectively, with 11 bases between them. The CDR3 protein is CASTRGGSYNSPLHF. CDR3 DNA: TGTGCCAGCACCCGAGGGGGATCCTATAATTCACCCCTCCACTTT.

This clone was detected only once. The chain carries TRBV19 and TRBJ1-2; D remains ambiguous. Germline V CDR1 and CDR2: LNHDA, SQIVND (reference sequence). V gave up 10 bases and J gave up 8 bases, with 32 bases separating them. This CDR3 has 17 residues. The CDR3 here is CATGGPTTTRRGQGYTF. The CDR3 DNA follows: TGTGCCACGGGCGGTCCGACGACCACCCGACGTGGTCAGGGCTACACCTTC.

The gene calls are TRBV30 and TRBJ2-3, with D unclear. CDR3 length: 13 amino acids. Per germline, CDR1 GTSNPN and CDR2 SVGIG (reference sequence). V lost 5 bases and J 0 bases, leaving 9 bases between the germline ends. For the CDR3, the DNA is TGTGCCTGGGACCGCGAAAGCACAGATACGCAGTATTTT. Translated: CAWDRESTDTQYF.

The chain uses TRBV6-5 and TRBJ2-5; D may be TRBD1 (6 bases). The CDR3 consists of 12 residues. Looked up from germline, CDR1 is MNHEY and CDR2 is SVGAGI. Trimming left V 7 bases short and J 5 bases short, with 11 bases between. The CDR3 DNA reads TGTGCCAGCACAGGGGTTGGGGAGACCCAGTACTTC. This sequence encodes CASTGVGETQYF.

The chain is built from TRBV18 and TRBJ2-7; 9 nucleotides agree with TRBD1. Germline V CDR1 and CDR2: KGHSH, LQKENI. Trimming cost V 0 bases and J 4 bases; bases outside gene matches: 1. The CDR3 runs 14 residues. The CDR3 loop is CASSPPGQGYEQYF. In DNA form, the CDR3 reads TGTGCCAGCTCACCACCGGGACAGGGATACGAGCAGTACTTC.

The chain carries TRBV19 and TRBJ1-5, with D perhaps TRBD1 (5 bases). Germline V gene lookup returns CDR1 LNHDA and CDR2 SQIVND (reference sequence). The CDR3 totals 15 residues. The V gene lost 3 bases and the J gene lost 4 bases, with 13 bases spanning the gap. The CDR3 loop reads CASSIAREYNQPQHF. The CDR3 nucleotides read TGTGCCAGTAGTATTGCCAGGGAGTATAATCAGCCCCAGCATTTT.

V gene TRBV19 combines with J gene TRBJ2-5; TRBD2 might be the D (6 bases). The germline CDR1 and CDR2 sequences are LNHDA and SQIVND (reference sequence). CDR3 length: 14 amino acids. Trimming left V 6 bases short and J 0 bases short, with 11 bases between. The CDR3 protein is CASSPGDDQETQYF. The CDR3 bases are TGTGCCAGTAGCCCGGGGGACGACCAAGAGACCCAGTACTTC.

The CDR3 sequence: CATSRGGVQETQYF. The CDR3 DNA sequence: TGTGCCACCAGCAGAGGTGGGGTCCAAGAGACCCAGTACTTC. The chain combines TRBV15 with TRBJ2-5; no clear D gene. The germline V gene has CDR1 LNHNV and CDR2 YYDKDF (reference sequence). The CDR3 totals 14 residues. V was cut by 1 base and J by 1 base, with 7 bases left in between.

The rearrangement links TRBV7-9 to TRBJ1-1; tentative D call: TRBD1 (5 bases). The V gene's germline CDR1 is SEHNR and CDR2 FQNEAQ (reference sequence). The CDR3 spans 14 residues. V shed 6 bases and J shed 1 base, with 12 bases lying between them. CDR3 in DNA: TGTGCCAGCAGTTCTGGGCAGGGGAACACTGAAGCTTTCTTT. Amino acid sequence: CASSSGQGNTEAFF.

V is TRBV19 and J is TRBJ2-3; 7 bases match TRBD2. V was pared by 3 bases and J by 5 bases, with 17 bases of the junction left unmatched. Germline V CDR1 and CDR2: LNHDA, SQIVND (reference sequence). This CDR3 contains 18 residues. CDR3 nucleotides: TGTGCCAGTAGTATTCCCCTTTATGCGGGGGAGCCGGAAGATACGCAGTATTTT. Translated: CASSIPLYAGEPEDTQYF.

The chain recombines TRBV5-5 with TRBJ2-7; perhaps TRBD2 as D (6 bases). Trimming took off 3 bases at V and 0 bases at J, with 10 bases between the two ends. Per germline, CDR1 SGHKS and CDR2 YYEKEE (reference sequence). The length of the CDR3 is 14 residues. CDR3 residues: CASSWRGNSYEQYF. The CDR3 bases are TGTGCCAGCAGCTGGCGGGGTAACTCCTACGAGCAGTACTTC.

The rearrangement uses TRBV6-5 and TRBJ1-1; no definite D call. Trimming took 2 bases from V and 3 from J, leaving 7 bases between them. CDR3 size: 13 residues. Germline assignment: CDR1 MNHEY and CDR2 SVGAGI. The CDR3 DNA is TGTGCCAGCAGTTACAACCCGGACACTGAAGCTTTCTTT. Translation gives CASSYNPDTEAFF.

This rearrangement joins TRBV2 to TRBJ1-5; 7 bases fit TRBD1. After removal of 11 bases from V and 8 bases from J, the junction contained 12 bases not matched to a gene. The CDR3 sequence is 13 residues long. The germline CDR1 and CDR2 sequences are SNHLY and FYNNEI. The DNA for the CDR3 is TGTGCCTCCGGAGCAGGGGGAGTGAAGCCCCAGCATTTT. It yields the protein CASGAGGVKPQHF.

J is TRBJ2-3 and V is TRBV4-3; 7 nucleotides align to TRBD2. With 3 bases clipped from V and 1 base from J, the junction kept 7 bases outside the gene matches. Germline CDR1 and CDR2: LGHNA and YSLEER. This CDR3 comprises 16 residues. CDR3 in amino acids: CASSQGGRGRTDTQYF. CDR3 bases: TGCGCCAGCAGCCAGGGGGGGAGAGGACGCACAGATACGCAGTATTTT.

V usage is TRBV4-3 and J usage is TRBJ2-5; D call uncertain. In germline, CDR1 is LGHNA, CDR2 YSLEER. The CDR3 is made up of 13 amino acids. Trimming shortened V by 0 bases and J by 5 bases, and 7 bases separated the two germline ends. CDR3 sequence: CASSQDGAETQYF. The CDR3 DNA sequence: TGCGCCAGCAGCCAAGATGGCGCGGAGACCCAGTACTTC.

This clone occurred a few times. The chain has TRBV5-4 and TRBJ1-1; D gene uncertain. This CDR3 has 13 residues. Looked up from germline, CDR1 is SGHNT and CDR2 is YYREEE (reference sequence). Between the trimmed V and J ends, which lost 4 bases and 2 bases, there was a span of 9 bases. The CDR3 nucleotides read TGTGCCAGCAGCGCTGCAGAAAACACTGAAGCTTTCTTT. Translated: CASSAAENTEAFF.

The chain combines TRBV7-9 with TRBJ1-4; tentative D call: TRBD1 (5 bases). Trimming left V 1 base short and J 6 bases short, with 12 bases between. The CDR3 has 15 amino acids. Germline values: CDR1 SEHNR, CDR2 FQNEAQ (reference sequence). The CDR3 DNA reads TGTGCCAGCAGCTTAGTTCAGGGCCTAGATGAAAAACTGTTTTTT. It encodes CASSLVQGLDEKLFF.